This T cell receptor (beta chain) was documented in a study of regulatory T cells in long-lasting Graves disease. Study observations and caveats: Because few samples were included, accuracy may have been lower.

Germline V gene data show CDR1 as SGDLS and CDR2 as YYNGEE. The CDR3 contains 15 residues. V was shortened by 0 bases and J by 4 bases, with 11 bases between the two germline ends. This clonotype was observed many times. Its specificity is unknown. Described time point: newly diagnosed GD, antithyroid drugs for less than 3 months. The TCR library was made from RNA extracted from PBMCs. Sequencing libraries for TCR beta were prepared with iRepertoire HTBI primers and Arm-PCR of CDR3 regions. Authors' processing steps: Identified across the samples were 50 to 70 TRBV segments and over 11 TRBJ segments. A single record per CDR3 protein comes from TCRdb applying MiXCR to the multiplex PCR reads. V and J calls and clone size were set by TCRdb, not the authors. The sample includes roughly 420,000 distinct CDR3 sequences, around 16% of them seen just once.

Here the sequenced sample was peripheral blood mononuclear cells (PBMCs), taken at new diagnosis, from a patient treated with antithyroid drugs. This sequence joins TRBV9 and TRBJ1-5; TRBD1 might be the D (6 bases). This TCR came from a female donor with Graves disease. The CDR3 DNA reads TGTGCCAGCAGCGTAGGACAGGATCTGAATCAGCCCCAGCATTTT. Amino acids: CASSVGQDLNQPQHF.